This T cell receptor (beta chain) emerged from a study of neurological immune-mediated disorders. Broader study findings: The absence of any CDR3 amino acid sequence shared by expanded clones across subjects suggests that repertoires were private in all groups.

This CDR3 contains 15 residues. Germline V gives CDR1 MNHEY, CDR2 SMNVEV (reference sequence). After removal of 2 bases from V and 2 bases from J, the junction contained 5 bases not matched to a gene. Synthesis of cDNA was accomplished via 5'RACE employing 10-nucleotide random UMIs. TCRdb fed the 5' RACE reads into MiXCR, producing one record per CDR3 protein. The data hold some 95,000 distinct CDR3 sequences, with around 3.3% observed a single time. This clonotype has ten or more counts. Its antigen is unknown. The clonotype originates from a woman younger than 30 with multiple sclerosis. The gene calls are TRBV27 and TRBJ2-7, with 8 bases matching TRBD1. The sample comprised PBMCs. CDR3 sequence: CASSLSGQGTYEQYF. In nucleotides, the CDR3 is TGTGCCAGCAGTTTAAGTGGACAGGGAACCTACGAGCAGTACTTC.